This TCR beta chain was sequenced during a study of CD8 T cells in ankylosing spondylitis. Per germline, CDR1 SGDLS and CDR2 YYNGEE. The V and J ends lost 3 bases and 10 bases, in that order; junction bases with no gene match: 4. CDR3 length: 13 residues. TCRdb reprocessed the 5' RACE reads via MiXCR and lists one record per CDR3 protein. Here the sample spans around 40,000 distinct CDR3 sequences, less than 3% being singletons. There are a few counts of this clonotype. This may be a read error: a much more frequent sequence differs by one nucleotide. The rearrangement joins TRBV9 to TRBJ1-1; 12 positions match TRBD1. Sequenced: blood, either unsorted or a sorted T cell fraction (not recorded which). The sequence derives from a male donor with ankylosing spondylitis or in good health (not recorded which). The CDR3 DNA is TGTGCCAGCAGCGGGGGACAGGGGGCTGCAGCTTTCTTT. Its protein product is CASSGGQGAAAFF.